This TCR beta chain was recovered during a study of cytotoxic CD8 clonotypes in ibrutinib-treated CLL. Looking at the study overall: Included were 11 relapsed/refractory and approximately 15 treatment-naive patients, of whom about 18 were IGHV unmutated. Study outcomes and limitations: Having risen at ibrutinib response, clonality had fallen back toward baseline by progression. Collection times varied between progressing and sustained-remission patients.

On this clone: The antigen is undetermined.

The CDR3 contains 12 residues. V lost 1 base and J lost 9, with 7 bases in between. The germline CDR1 and CDR2 sequences are KGHSH and LQKENI. Method: immunoSEQ multiplex PCR; TCRdb's copy keeps in-frame clones and lacks some. This sample has hundreds of thousands of clones; about three quarters occur once, and the top ten carry 15%. The J gene is TRBJ2-1, the V gene TRBV18; D is ambiguous. The sample consisted of PBMCs, taken after 24 months of ibrutinib treatment. The TCR originated in a human donor with chronic lymphocytic leukemia. CDR3 amino acids: CASSPLRTEQFF. DNA of the CDR3: TGTGCCAGCTCACCACTCCGTACTGAGCAGTTCTTC.